This T cell receptor beta chain derives from a study of T cell responses to AZD1222 COVID-19 vaccine. Some clones are missing from TCRdb's copy, which holds only in-frame ones; the method was immunoSEQ multiplex PCR. The data contain approximately 100,000 clones, about 83% of them singletons. This clone was seen just once. Its antigen is still unknown. Study-wide results and caveats: Clonal diversity was possibly underestimated, and the donors were mostly white British, with more females. Just a handful of people given AZD1222 tested seropositive at baseline.

Germline CDR1 reads SGDLS; CDR2 reads YYNGEE. With 0 bases removed from V and 2 bases from J, the gap between germline ends came to 12 bases. The CDR3 is made up of 15 amino acids. Sequences were derived from peripheral blood, sampled on day 0 of AZD1222 vaccination. This sequence originates from an adult in good health. The chain has TRBV9 and TRBJ2-7; D is perhaps TRBD1 (6 bases). The CDR3 reads CASSVESGAPYEQYF. CDR3 coding DNA: TGTGCCAGCAGCGTAGAATCAGGGGCCCCCTACGAGCAGTACTTC.